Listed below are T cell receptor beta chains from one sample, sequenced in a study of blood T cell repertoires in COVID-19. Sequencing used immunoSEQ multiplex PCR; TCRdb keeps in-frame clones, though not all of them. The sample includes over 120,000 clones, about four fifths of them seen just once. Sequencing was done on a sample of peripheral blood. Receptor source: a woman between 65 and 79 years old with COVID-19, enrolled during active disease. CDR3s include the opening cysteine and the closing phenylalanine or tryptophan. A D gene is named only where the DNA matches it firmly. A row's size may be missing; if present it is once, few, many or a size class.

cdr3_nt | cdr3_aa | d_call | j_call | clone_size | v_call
TGTGCCAGCAGCCCGGTGGCTAGCGGACACACCGGGGAGCTGTTTTTT | CASSPVASGHTGELFF | TRBD2 | TRBJ2-2 | NA | TRBV7-2
TGTGCCAGCAGCCCCCCCCGGGACAGGGGGCCGGAGTATTTT | CASSPPRDRGPEYF | TRBD1 | TRBJ2-3 | NA | TRBV9
TGCAGTGCTAGTGACAGGGGGACGTCCTACGAGCAGTACTTC | CSASDRGTSYEQYF | TRBD1 | TRBJ2-7 | NA | TRBV20-1
TGTGCCAGCAGCCATTCTGGGGCGGCAGGGGGAGAAGAGACCCAGTACTTC | CASSHSGAAGGEETQYF | TRBD1 | TRBJ2-5 | NA | TRBV4-2
TGTGCCTGGAGTCAGGGGGATTATGGCTACACCTTC | CAWSQGDYGYTF | TRBD1 | TRBJ1-2 | NA | TRBV30
TGCGCCAGCAGCCAAGGCGAAAATCAGCCCCAGCATTTT | CASSQGENQPQHF | NA | TRBJ1-5 | many | TRBV4-3
TGTGCCAGCTCACCAAACAGCAACCAAGAGACCCAGTACTTC | CASSPNSNQETQYF | NA | TRBJ2-5 | NA | TRBV18
TGTGCCAGCAGCTTAAGTCTGGGACAGACTAATTACTTC | CASSLSLGQTNYF | TRBD1 | TRBJ2-7 | NA | TRBV7-9
TGTGCCAGCAGCCAAAGACAGGGTTGGGGCTACACCTTC | CASSQRQGWGYTF | TRBD1 | TRBJ1-2 | few | TRBV14
TGTGCCATCAGTGAATCCAGCGGGCGAGAAGAGACCCAGTACTTC | CAISESSGREETQYF | NA | TRBJ2-5 | NA | TRBV10-3
TGTGCCTGGAGTCCTCCTGGAGGGCAGAGAGACACTGAAGCTTTCTTT | CAWSPPGGQRDTEAFF | NA | TRBJ1-1 | NA | TRBV30
TGTGCCAGCGCCTCTCCACAGGGGAGAACTGAAGCTTTCTTT | CASASPQGRTEAFF | TRBD1 | TRBJ1-1 | NA | TRBV19
TGCGCCAGCAGCCGGGACAGGGGGAATGAAAAACTGTTTTTT | CASSRDRGNEKLFF | TRBD1 | TRBJ1-4 | NA | TRBV5-1
TGCGCCAGCAGCACCTTTCTAGCGGGGGTAACGGAGACCCAGTACTTC | CASSTFLAGVTETQYF | TRBD2 | TRBJ2-5 | few | TRBV5-1
TGCGCCAGCAGCTCGCAGGGGGCAGACTACAATGAGCAGTTCTTC | CASSSQGADYNEQFF | TRBD1 | TRBJ2-1 | NA | TRBV5-1
TGCGCCAGCAGCCAAGATTGGGCGGGGGCTCGGAACACTGAAGCTTTCTTT | CASSQDWAGARNTEAFF | NA | TRBJ1-1 | NA | TRBV4-3
TGCGCCAGCAGCCAAGATCCAGTTGGGGCACAGCAAGAGACCCAGTACTTC | CASSQDPVGAQQETQYF | NA | TRBJ2-5 | NA | TRBV4-1
TGTGCCTGGAGTGCGACTACAGGAAACACCATATATTTT | CAWSATTGNTIYF | NA | TRBJ1-3 | NA | TRBV30
TGTGCCAGTAGTATCTGGGGTACAGGGAAATATGAAGCTTTCTTT | CASSIWGTGKYEAFF | NA | TRBJ1-1 | NA | TRBV19
TGTGCCAGCAGTGTTTTTACAGGGGGGAATCAGCCCCAGCATTTT | CASSVFTGGNQPQHF | TRBD1 | TRBJ1-5 | NA | TRBV2
TGTGCCAGCACAGCAGGGGGCGGTGGCTACACCTTC | CASTAGGGGYTF | TRBD1 | TRBJ1-2 | NA | TRBV6-5
TGTGCCAGCAGCTCGGGACAGTATGAAAAACTGTTTTTT | CASSSGQYEKLFF | TRBD1 | TRBJ1-4 | NA | TRBV7-9
TGTGCCAGTGCCCTCGGGTCGGAAACTGGAAACACCATATATTTT | CASALGSETGNTIYF | NA | TRBJ1-3 | NA | TRBV19
TGTGCCAGCAGCCCGGGCGCGGGGGGATGGGGCACCGGGGAGCTGTTTTTT | CASSPGAGGWGTGELFF | TRBD2 | TRBJ2-2 | NA | TRBV7-3
TGCGCCAGCAGCTTGGCAGGGGCCCATGAGCAGTTCTTC | CASSLAGAHEQFF | NA | TRBJ2-1 | NA | TRBV5-1
TGCGCCAGCAGACAGGGGACGAATAGCAATCAGCCCCAGCATTTT | CASRQGTNSNQPQHF | TRBD1 | TRBJ1-5 | NA | TRBV5-1
TGTGCCAGCAGGTTAGCCGGGACAGGGGCTACCCTAAGCTCACCCCTCCACTTT | CASRLAGTGATLSSPLHF | TRBD1 | TRBJ1-6 | NA | TRBV2
TGTGCCAGCAGCACCGCGGGGGGCTCTGGCTACACCTTC | CASSTAGGSGYTF | NA | TRBJ1-2 | NA | TRBV6-6
TGTGCCAGTAGTATAGGAGCCGGGATCGGCAATCAGCCCCAGCATTTT | CASSIGAGIGNQPQHF | NA | TRBJ1-5 | NA | TRBV19
TGTGCCAGCAGCCAATCCCGAGGGACAGATACGCAGTATTTT | CASSQSRGTDTQYF | NA | TRBJ2-3 | once | TRBV4-2
TGTGCCACCAGCAGAGAACGCCAGGGAGGTGGAAAACTGTTTTTT | CATSRERQGGGKLFF | NA | TRBJ1-4 | NA | TRBV15
TGCGCCAGCAGCCAAGATCTCACGGTTTCTTCGCCCCAGCATTTT | CASSQDLTVSSPQHF | NA | TRBJ1-5 | NA | TRBV4-3
TGTGCCGCCGCGACTAGCGGGTGGGATACGCAGTATTTT | CAAATSGWDTQYF | TRBD2 | TRBJ2-3 | NA | TRBV19
TGTGCCAGCAGCCAAGATCCGGGGGGGCGAAATGAGCAGTTCTTC | CASSQDPGGRNEQFF | TRBD2 | TRBJ2-1 | NA | TRBV3-1/TRBV3-2
TGTGCCAGCGGGGGGGGCAGCAATCAGCCCCAGCATTTT | CASGGGSNQPQHF | NA | TRBJ1-5 | once | TRBV6-5
TGTGCCAGCAGCCCTAGACAGAAGGAAAATCAGCCCCAGCATTTT | CASSPRQKENQPQHF | NA | TRBJ1-5 | once | TRBV9
TGTGCCAGCAGCCCCGGATATTTGGACAGGGTGACCGGGGAGCTGTTTTTT | CASSPGYLDRVTGELFF | TRBD1 | TRBJ2-2 | NA | TRBV4-2
TGTGCCAGCACGGGCGGGATGGGGGAGCAGTACTTC | CASTGGMGEQYF | NA | TRBJ2-7 | NA | TRBV6-5